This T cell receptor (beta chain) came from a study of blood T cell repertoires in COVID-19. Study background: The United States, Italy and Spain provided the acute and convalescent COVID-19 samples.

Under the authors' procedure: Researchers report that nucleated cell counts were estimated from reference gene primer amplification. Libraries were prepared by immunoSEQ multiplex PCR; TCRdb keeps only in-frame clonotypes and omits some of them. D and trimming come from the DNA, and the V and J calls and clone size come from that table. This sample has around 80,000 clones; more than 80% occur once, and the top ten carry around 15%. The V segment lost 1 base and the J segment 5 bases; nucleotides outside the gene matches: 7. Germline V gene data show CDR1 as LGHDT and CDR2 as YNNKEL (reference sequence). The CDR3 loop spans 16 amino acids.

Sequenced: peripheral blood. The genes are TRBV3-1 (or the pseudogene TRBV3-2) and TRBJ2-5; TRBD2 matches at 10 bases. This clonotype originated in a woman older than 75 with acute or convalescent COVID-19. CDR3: CASSQAQAGGRETQYF. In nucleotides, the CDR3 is TGTGCCAGCAGCCAAGCGCAAGCGGGGGGGCGGGAGACCCAGTACTTC.